This record concerns one TCR beta chain sequence. This clonotype was seen once. It has no known antigen specificity. Nothing much larger sits one base from this clone, and base qualities are not available. Resting on one read, the evidence is weak. This sample is drawn from a study of T cells after yellow fever vaccination (dated by TCRdb to the late 2010s). With regard to the full study: The SMART-Seq v4 Ultra Low Input RNA kit was used to prepare libraries from fractions with low cell numbers. To follow T-cell clones before and after primary and booster YFV17D yellow fever vaccination, bulk TCR alpha and beta repertoires were sequenced over time. Two healthy male donors made up the cohort, one aged 18 to 30 years and the other aged 30 to 40 years. Bulk PBMC replicates and cell subsets were isolated from blood drawn at multiple timepoints before and after both primary and secondary immunization. The paper as a whole reports these results and caveats: Most clones expanded after primary vaccination were re-detected after the booster (96% of CD4 and about nine tenths of CD8), suggesting broad memory maintenance. The study included only a couple of donors, which limits how far the findings can be generalized. Computational filtering was required because FACS-sorted repertoires could contain abundant contaminating clonotypes from the bulk population. A small share of clonotypes was detected in both CD4 and CD8 compartments, with the overlap likely arising from convergent recombination. Compared with the primary T-cell response, the secondary T-cell response was faster but weaker, reaching its peak on day 5 rather than on day 15.

Sequences MNHEY (CDR1) and SVGEGT (CDR2) are obtained from the germline V gene. The CDR3 numbers 14 residues from cysteine through phenylalanine. Here the CDR3 DNA is all that survives: 42 bases in frame from base 1. V gives up 5 bases and J gives up 4 bases, and the segment between their germline ends measures 15 bases. The intended sense of this specimen's treatment or condition label: live attenuated yellow fever vaccine strain. At every blood-draw timepoint, two biological replicates of bulk PBMCs were collected. PBMCs were isolated from peripheral blood using a standard Ficoll-Paque protocol. RNA was extracted with TriZol from bulk PBMCs, CD4 and CD8 fractions, and dextramer-positive and dextramer-negative fractions. TCR cDNA was synthesized by 5'RACE template switching, which introduced a universal primer site and unique molecular identifiers. cDNA synthesis was primed from both the TCR alpha and TCR beta constant segments. Libraries were amplified in two PCR steps, with sample barcodes and sequencing adapters added in the second step. Sequencing of the libraries was done on either Illumina HiSeq 2500 (2x100 bp) or NovaSeq (2x150 bp). In the source study's methods: Demultiplexing of reads and collapsing into UMI consensus sequences were performed with MIGEC, and V(D)J alignment was carried out with MiXCR. Using edgeR on replicate PBMC samples, clonotypes were called vaccine-responding if FDR was below 0.01 and the log2 fold change was above 5 up to day 15. Bulk clonotypes were assigned CD4 or CD8 identity according to which sequenced CD4 or CD8 repertoire held them at higher abundance. Starting from the raw public reads, TCRdb applied fastp trimming at Q25, assembled clones with MiXCR and retained in-frame beta chains. Each entry is one CDR3 protein sequence, shown with its most common DNA and genes. TCRdb, not the authors, supplied the V and J calls. The sample table records about 360,000 distinct CDR3 sequences; about 6.2% of these occur just once. The ten largest clones capture around 16% of the sample.

The material sequenced was PBMCs, taken 5 days after the yellow fever booster vaccination. The rearranged chain carries TRBV6-2 or TRBV6-3 and TRBJ2-7, with TRBD2 tentatively as D gene (6 bases match). The clonotype originates from a man aged 30 to 39 who received the YFV17D yellow fever vaccine. The CDR3 sequence is CASSAGLPLYEQYF. The DNA is as follows: TGTGCCAGCAGTGCGGGACTTCCTCTATACGAGCAGTACTTC.